A single TCR beta chain is shown here with its context. This sample was taken from a study of T cell changes during pregnancy in multiple sclerosis. The protocol was immunoSEQ multiplex PCR, while the TCRdb copy is restricted to in-frame clones and leaves out a portion. This table has some 36,000 clones, about nine tenths appearing once. V gave up 1 base and J gave up 2 bases, with 18 bases separating them. Looked up from germline, CDR1 is SEHNR and CDR2 is FQNEAQ (reference sequence). The CDR3 is 18 residues long. The J gene is TRBJ1-3, the V gene TRBV7-9, with D possibly matching TRBD1 (5 bases). The source of this sequence is a female donor in good health, enrolled as a control in a pregnancy study. The sample in question was peripheral blood, obtained in the second trimester of pregnancy. CDR3 protein: CASSLGSGGGRTGNTIYF. Written as DNA, the CDR3 is TGTGCCAGCAGCTTAGGCTCCGGGGGAGGGCGTACTGGAAACACCATATATTTT.